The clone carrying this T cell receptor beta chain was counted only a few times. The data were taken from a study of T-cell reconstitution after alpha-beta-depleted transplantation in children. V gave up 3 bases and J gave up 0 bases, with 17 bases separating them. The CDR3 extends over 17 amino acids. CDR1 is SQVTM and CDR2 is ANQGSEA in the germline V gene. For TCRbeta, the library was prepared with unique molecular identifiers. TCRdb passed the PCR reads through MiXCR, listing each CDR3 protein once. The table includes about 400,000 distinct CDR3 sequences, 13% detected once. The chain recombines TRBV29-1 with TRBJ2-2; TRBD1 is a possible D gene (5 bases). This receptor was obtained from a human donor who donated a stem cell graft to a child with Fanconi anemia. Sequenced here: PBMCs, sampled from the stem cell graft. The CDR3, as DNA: TGCAGCGTTGATTGGACACCCAGACGCGCGAACACCGGGGAGCTGTTTTTT. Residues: CSVDWTPRRANTGELFF.